This T cell receptor beta chain was observed in a study of blood T cell repertoires in COVID-19. Across the study: Samples came from the United States, Italy and Spain, spanning acute and convalescent COVID-19. T cells, B-cell-depleted T cells, or PBMCs provided the cDNA or gDNA that served as material.

The CDR3 length is 14 residues. V lost 4 bases and J lost 6, with 16 bases in between. Germline V lookup: CDR1 SGHRS, CDR2 YFSETQ. As originally analysed: Nucleated cell number was recorded as an estimate derived from reference gene primer amplification. TCRdb's table, derived via immunoSEQ multiplex PCR, lists solely in-frame clones and lacks some. V and J calls and clone size follow that table, whereas D and trimming were derived from the DNA. The sample shows 75,000 to 100,000 clones, approximately 86% of them seen only once. Material: peripheral blood. V and J are TRBV5-1 and TRBJ1-1; the D gene is possibly TRBD1 (6 bases). The source is a man older than 75 with acute or convalescent COVID-19. Here the CDR3 DNA reads TGCGCCAGCAGCCACAGGGATATTCGCGCTGAAGCTTTCTTT. This translates into CASSHRDIRAEAFF.